The 13 T cell receptor beta chains listed next were all sequenced from one sample in a study of cytomegalovirus exposure and HLA in healthy donors (dated by TCRdb to about 2017). To prepare the library, the immunoSEQ multiplex PCR assay was applied. This is the immuneACCESS table as TCRdb keeps it, with only in-frame sequences that have V and J called. A part of the clones is gone; compared with another copy, unresolved V genes explain less than half, and the rest is unexplained. Present in this sample are 160,000 or so clones, around 82% of which were seen just once. The top ten clones comprise roughly a tenth of the sample. The sequenced sample was PBMCs. These receptors originate from a young man in good health and CMV-seropositive.

The chain is built from TRBV2 and TRBJ2-1; 12 bases fit TRBD2. This CDR3 is 13 amino acids long. The V gene end was trimmed by 10 bases and the J gene end by 8 bases; junction bases not matched to a gene: 6. CDR1 is SNHLY and CDR2 is FYNNEI in the germline V gene. This CDR3 reads CATRTSGDHEQFF. CDR3 sequence (DNA): TGTGCCACCAGGACTAGCGGGGACCATGAGCAGTTCTTC.

The chain carries TRBV30 and TRBJ2-1; TRBD2 might be the D (5 bases). The CDR3 is made up of 15 amino acids. Germline V gene lookup returns CDR1 GTSNPN and CDR2 SVGIG (reference sequence). The germline V and J ends were trimmed by 1 base and 8 bases, with 18 bases remaining between them. CDR3 in amino acids: CAWSAVSVAFDEQFF. CDR3 nucleotide sequence: TGTGCCTGGAGTGCGGTTAGCGTTGCATTCGATGAGCAGTTCTTC.

This clone was seen just once. The chain employs TRBV7-7 and TRBJ2-1, with 8 bases aligning to TRBD2. Unmatched junction bases numbered 7, after V lost 6 bases and J lost 6 bases. CDR1 is SSHAT and CDR2 is FNYEAQ in the germline V gene (reference sequence). The CDR3 spans 14 residues. CDR3 sequence reads: CASSLGGGFNEQFF. CDR3 sequence (DNA): TGTGCCAGCAGTCTCGGGGGGGGATTCAATGAGCAGTTCTTC.

This chain uses TRBV29-1 with TRBJ1-5, with D possibly TRBD1 on 5 matching bases. The germline CDR1 and CDR2 sequences are SQVTM and ANQGSEA. The V end was cut by 7 bases, the J end by 1 base, with 14 bases between. The CDR3 extends over 14 amino acids. The CDR3 protein is CSATLGGSNQPQHF. CDR3 bases: TGCAGCGCCACGCTGGGGGGAAGCAATCAGCCCCAGCATTTT.

V and J are TRBV29-1 and TRBJ1-2, with a tentative D call TRBD1 (6 bases). Between the trimmed V and J ends, which lost 6 bases and 8 bases, there was a span of 22 bases. CDR3 length: 14 residues. Germline-derived CDR1 and CDR2 are SQVTM and ANQGSEA. The CDR3: CSVAHQGLSSGYTF. The CDR3 coding sequence is TGCAGCGTAGCCCATCAGGGGCTATCTTCCGGCTACACCTTC.

The V and J genes are TRBV9 and TRBJ2-7; 11 bases match TRBD2. The CDR3 is 15 residues long. V dropped 3 bases and J dropped 4; count of bases not matched to a gene: 6. Germline lookup yields CDR1 SGDLS and CDR2 YYNGEE. The DNA of the CDR3 is TGTGCCAGCAGCGGTGGGGGGACTAGCGGTTACGAGCAGTACTTC. Residues: CASSGGGTSGYEQYF.

The V call is TRBV19, the J call TRBJ1-5; D perhaps matches TRBD1 (5 bases). V dropped 5 bases and J dropped 5 bases, with 10 bases sitting between them. Germline V lookup: CDR1 LNHDA, CDR2 SQIVND (reference sequence). The CDR3 contains 13 residues. DNA of the CDR3: TGTGCCAGTAGTCAAGCAGGGTATCAGCCCCAGCATTTT. This sequence encodes CASSQAGYQPQHF.

CDR3 amino acids: CASSIDGPSSTSTDTQYF. CDR3 DNA: TGTGCCAGTAGTATAGATGGTCCTAGCTCCACTAGCACAGATACGCAGTATTTT. This chain connects TRBV19 to TRBJ2-3; TRBD2 is a possible D gene (5 bases). The length of the CDR3 is 18 residues. CDR1 LNHDA and CDR2 SQIVND come from the germline V gene (reference sequence). Trimming took off 0 bases at V and 0 bases at J, with 16 bases between the two ends.

The CDR3 region has the DNA TGTGCCAGCAGCTTCGCTAGCGGGATTACTGAGCAGTTCTTC. It encodes CASSFASGITEQFF. V is TRBV11-2 and J is TRBJ2-1, with 9 bases aligning to TRBD2. The CDR3 is 14 residues long. The germline CDR1 and CDR2 sequences are SGHAT and FQNNGV. With 3 bases clipped from V and 9 bases from J, the junction kept 6 bases outside the gene matches.

The chain joins TRBV7-9 to TRBJ1-1; no definite D call. The germline V gene encodes CDR1 SEHNR and CDR2 FQNEAQ (reference sequence). V was shortened by 1 base and J by 3 bases, with 6 bases between the two germline ends. This CDR3 spans 13 amino acids. The CDR3 DNA is TGTGCCAGCAGCTTAGAGGGAGACACTGAAGCTTTCTTT. It is translated as CASSLEGDTEAFF.

V gene TRBV10-3 combines with J gene TRBJ2-7, with D perhaps given as TRBD1 or TRBD2 (7 bases each). This CDR3 is built from 12 residues. Per the germline V gene, CDR1 is ENHRY and CDR2 is SYGVKD. Trimming shortened V by 10 bases and J by 5 bases, and 15 bases separated the two germline ends. Here the CDR3 DNA reads TGTGCCAACAGGGGAGGGACTGACGAGCAGTACTTC. Protein sequence: CANRGGTDEQYF.

This clone was detected once. This chain uses TRBV7-3 with TRBJ2-3; D remains unclear. V shed 5 bases and J shed 1 base, with 7 bases lying between them. The CDR3 has 13 residues. Germline V gives CDR1 SGHTA, CDR2 FQGTGA. The CDR3 DNA sequence: TGTGCCAGCAGCCCTGGAGGCACAGATACGCAGTATTTT. It specifies CASSPGGTDTQYF.

The chain combines TRBV6-5 with TRBJ1-1; 8 nucleotides match TRBD1. Unmatched junction bases numbered 12, after V lost 8 bases and J lost 4 bases. The CDR3 has 15 amino acids. The germline CDR1 and CDR2 sequences are MNHEY and SVGAGI. The CDR3 here is CASQTGDVVGTEAFF. As DNA, the CDR3 is TGTGCCAGCCAGACAGGGGATGTAGTTGGCACTGAAGCTTTCTTT.